This entry concerns a single TCR beta chain. Judged by its sample share, this clonotype qualifies as large (0.1 to 1%). It has no known antigen specificity. Base qualities are not recorded, but no much larger clone differs from it by a single base. This sample was included in a study of relationships among human T cell subsets (dated by TCRdb to the early 2010s). The study in broad terms: Sequencing was performed on eight distinct blood T cell populations: pan T, CD8 cytotoxic, regulatory, Th1, Th2, naive plus transitional, activated and memory cells.

What the research found in general, with its limitations: Over 60% of CD8+ cytotoxic sequences belonged to clones with over 100 reads, whereas regulatory and Th2 subsets showed few such clones. The considerable overlap in CDR3s among Th1, Th2 and regulatory T cells was taken as suggesting that cell fate choices are stochastic. No statistically significant differences in V, D and J usage, CDR3 length or N-nucleotide additions were observed among the seven subsets. A CD4+CD8+ double-positive population could not be excluded by the bead-based sorting.

Libraries were made using multiplex PCR. The sequencer listed for this sample is 454 GS FLX. TCR alpha and beta CDR3 regions were amplified from mRNA by semiquantitative ARM-PCR. In ARM-PCR, tagged nested gene-specific primers were used first, and exponential amplification was then carried out by communal superprimers. Before the second amplification round was performed on first-round PCR products, the nested primers were removed by exonuclease. Amplicons were sequenced on the 454 platform, which allows rapid sequencing of millions of DNA fragments without cloning bias. An effective read was defined as a read mappable to both V and J germline segments. Per the source publication's procedure: IRmap was used to assign reads to germline V, D and J segments, relying on pyromap, a Smith-Waterman modification adapted to 454 sequencing errors. D-beta assignments were filtered using cutoffs set at the 99th percentile of alignment scores from simulated random sequences. CDR3 was defined as the amino acids between the conserved V-segment Y[YFLI]C motif and the J-segment [FW]GXGT motif. Repertoire diversity was estimated with a compound Poisson process model previously applied to large-scale EST data. A cross-contamination detection procedure was applied to argue against sample contamination as the source of shared CDR3s. TCRdb's own reprocessing of the public reads used fastp at Q25 and MiXCR and kept productive beta chains. Each entry is one CDR3 protein sequence, shown with its most common DNA and genes. These V and J calls rely on TCRdb rather than the paper's analysis. A total of roughly 7,000 distinct CDR3 sequences appear in this sample, approximately 70% of them only once. Of the sample, around 50% falls within the top ten clones.

Isolated CD4+ and CD8+ T cells were pooled, and anti-CD45RA microbeads were used to isolate naive plus transitional T cells from the pooled cells. To isolate the T cell subsets, Miltenyi superparamagnetic beads coated with subset-specific monoclonal antibodies were used. Peripheral blood was used as the source from which all T cell populations were isolated. Whole blood was subjected to Ficoll separation to obtain mononuclear cells, from which monocytes were subsequently depleted using anti-CD14 microbeads. The isolated cell populations were resuspended in RNAprotect reagent immediately. CDR3 length: 13 amino acids, cysteine to phenylalanine. Left in the record is the CDR3 DNA by itself, 39 bases read in frame from the first base. At the junction V is shortened by 3 bases and J by 6 bases, with 9 bases in between. CDR1 is given as SGHAT and CDR2 as FQNNGV, both from the germline V gene.

This sequence was found in a middle-aged man in good health. The specimen sequenced was naive and transitional (CD45RA+) T cells sorted from blood. The cell subset or site label, read with the paper, signifies: CD45RA+ naive plus transitional T cells (Tn+t). The chain is made from TRBV11-2 and TRBJ2-1; TRBD2 is perhaps the D gene, given 6 matching bases. This receptor carries the CDR3 CASSLSSVNEQFF. The base sequence is TGTGCCAGCAGCTTGTCTAGCGTCAATGAGCAGTTCTTC.